This T cell receptor beta chain was captured in a study of Graves' ophthalmopathy and Graves' hyperthyroidism. Study in general: Before any treatment, peripheral blood was taken at the initial diagnosis.

General study points: The model flagged ophthalmopathy progression at roughly 64% sensitivity and 72.22% specificity. Also, most clonotypes expanded in the thyroid above 0.001 frequency appeared in blood.

The CDR3 runs to 15 residues. Germline loops: CDR1 MNHNS, CDR2 SASEGT. V was shortened by 4 bases and J by 0 bases, with 9 bases between the two germline ends. Scientists amplified the TCR beta CDR3 regions from RNA transcripts. An opening RT-PCR round employed HTBI primers and preceded a second-round multiplex PCR. TCRdb passed the multiplex PCR reads through MiXCR, listing each CDR3 protein once. The sample lists about 220,000 distinct CDR3 sequences; 20% to 25% were seen once. Excluded were patients with other autoimmune diseases, uncontrolled infections, pregnancy or lactation. This clonotype was seen many times. Its target is not known.

What was sequenced was peripheral blood. This TCR was recovered from a woman between 50 and 59 years old with Graves' ophthalmopathy. The chain has TRBV6-1 and TRBJ2-2; D not certain. The CDR3, as DNA: TGTGCCAGCAGTGTAGGTCTCGCGAACACCGGGGAGCTGTTTTTT. It is translated as CASSVGLANTGELFF.